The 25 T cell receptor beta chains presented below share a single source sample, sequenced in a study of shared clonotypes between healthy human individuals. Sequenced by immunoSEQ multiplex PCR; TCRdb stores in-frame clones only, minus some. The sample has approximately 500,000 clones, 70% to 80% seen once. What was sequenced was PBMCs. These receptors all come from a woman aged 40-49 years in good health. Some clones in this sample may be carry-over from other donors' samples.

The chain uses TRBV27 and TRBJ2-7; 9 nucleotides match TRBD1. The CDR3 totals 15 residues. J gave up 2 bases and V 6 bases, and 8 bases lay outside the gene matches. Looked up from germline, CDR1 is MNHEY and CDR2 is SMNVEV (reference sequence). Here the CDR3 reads CASRATTGGTYEQYF. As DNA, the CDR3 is TGTGCCAGCAGGGCTACGACAGGGGGTACCTACGAGCAGTACTTC.

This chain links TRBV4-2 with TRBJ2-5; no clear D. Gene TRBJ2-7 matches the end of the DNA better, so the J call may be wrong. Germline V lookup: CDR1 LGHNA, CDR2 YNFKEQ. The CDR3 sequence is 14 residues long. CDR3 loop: CASSQWASSYEQYF. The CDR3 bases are TGTGCCAGCAGCCAATGGGCGAGCTCCTACGAGCAGTACTTC.

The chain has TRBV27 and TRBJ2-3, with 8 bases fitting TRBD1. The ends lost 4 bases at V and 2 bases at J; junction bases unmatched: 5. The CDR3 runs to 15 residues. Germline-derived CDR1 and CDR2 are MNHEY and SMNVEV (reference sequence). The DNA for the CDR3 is TGTGCCAGCAGTTCGTGGACAGGGAACACAGATACGCAGTATTTT. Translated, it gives CASSSWTGNTDTQYF.

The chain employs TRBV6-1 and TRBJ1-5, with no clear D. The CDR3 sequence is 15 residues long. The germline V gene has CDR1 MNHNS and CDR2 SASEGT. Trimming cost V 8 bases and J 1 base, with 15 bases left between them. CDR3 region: CASGNFGASNQPQHF. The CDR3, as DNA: TGTGCCAGCGGAAACTTTGGCGCAAGCAATCAGCCCCAGCATTTT.

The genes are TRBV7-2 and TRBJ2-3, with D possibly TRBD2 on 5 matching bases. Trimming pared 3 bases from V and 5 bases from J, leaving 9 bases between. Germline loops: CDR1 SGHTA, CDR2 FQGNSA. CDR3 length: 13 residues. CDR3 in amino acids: CASSFTEGDTQYF. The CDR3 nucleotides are TGTGCCAGCAGCTTTACTGAGGGAGATACGCAGTATTTT.

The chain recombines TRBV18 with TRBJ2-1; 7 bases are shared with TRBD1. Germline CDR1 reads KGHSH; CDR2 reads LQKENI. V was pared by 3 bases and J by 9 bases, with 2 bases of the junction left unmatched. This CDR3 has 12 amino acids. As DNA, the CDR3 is TGTGCCAGCTCACCGGGACAGCGTGAGCAGTTCTTC. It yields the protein CASSPGQREQFF.

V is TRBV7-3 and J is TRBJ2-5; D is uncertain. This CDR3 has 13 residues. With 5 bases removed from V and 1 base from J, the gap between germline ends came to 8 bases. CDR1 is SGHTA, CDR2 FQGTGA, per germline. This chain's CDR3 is CASSTGVQETQYF. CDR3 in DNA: TGTGCCAGCAGCACGGGCGTCCAAGAGACCCAGTACTTC. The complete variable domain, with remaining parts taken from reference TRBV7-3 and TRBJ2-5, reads GAGVSQTPSNKVTEKGKYVELRCDPISGHTALYWYRQSLGQGPEFLIYFQGTGAADDSGLPNDRFFAVRPEGSVSTLKIQRTERGDSAVYLCASSTGVQETQYFGPGTRLLVL.

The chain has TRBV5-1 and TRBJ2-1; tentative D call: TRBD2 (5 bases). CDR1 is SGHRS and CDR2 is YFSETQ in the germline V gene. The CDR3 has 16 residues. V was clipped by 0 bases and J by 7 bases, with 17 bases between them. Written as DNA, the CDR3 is TGCGCCAGCAGCTTGGAAGGCAGCTCCAGGAGGAATGAGCAGTTCTTC. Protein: CASSLEGSSRRNEQFF.

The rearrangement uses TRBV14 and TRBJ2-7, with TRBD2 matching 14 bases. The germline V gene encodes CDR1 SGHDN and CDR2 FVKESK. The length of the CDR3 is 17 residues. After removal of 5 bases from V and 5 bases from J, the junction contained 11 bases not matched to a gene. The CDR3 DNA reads TGTGCCAGCAGCTTCCGAGGGACTAGCGGGAGTATCAACGAGCAGTACTTC. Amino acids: CASSFRGTSGSINEQYF.

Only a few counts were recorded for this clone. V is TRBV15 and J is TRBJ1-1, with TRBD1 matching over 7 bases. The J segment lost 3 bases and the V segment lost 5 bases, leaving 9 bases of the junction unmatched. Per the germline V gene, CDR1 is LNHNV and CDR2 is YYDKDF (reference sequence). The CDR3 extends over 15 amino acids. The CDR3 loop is CATSAQTGSDTEAFF. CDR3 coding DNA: TGTGCCACCAGCGCCCAGACAGGGTCTGACACTGAAGCTTTCTTT.

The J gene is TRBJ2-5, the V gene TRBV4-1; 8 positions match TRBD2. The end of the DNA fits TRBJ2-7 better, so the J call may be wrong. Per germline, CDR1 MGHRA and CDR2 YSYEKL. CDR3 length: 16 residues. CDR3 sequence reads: CASSQTLREVLYEQYF. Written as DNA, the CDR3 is TGCGCCAGCAGCCAAACGCTGCGGGAGGTCCTTTACGAGCAGTACTTC.

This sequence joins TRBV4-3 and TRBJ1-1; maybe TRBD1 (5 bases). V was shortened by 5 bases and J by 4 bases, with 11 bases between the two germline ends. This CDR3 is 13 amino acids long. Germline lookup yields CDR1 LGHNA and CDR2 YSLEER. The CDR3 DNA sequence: TGCGCCAGCAGCGCACGTGGGGGCACTGAAGCTTTCTTT. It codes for CASSARGGTEAFF.

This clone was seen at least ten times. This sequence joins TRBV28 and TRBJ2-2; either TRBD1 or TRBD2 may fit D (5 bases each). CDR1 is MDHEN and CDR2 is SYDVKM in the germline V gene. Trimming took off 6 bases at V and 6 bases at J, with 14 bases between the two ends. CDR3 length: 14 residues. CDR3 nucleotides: TGTGCCAGCAGGTCCAGGGAGTTGGCCGGGGAGCTGTTTTTT. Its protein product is CASRSRELAGELFF.

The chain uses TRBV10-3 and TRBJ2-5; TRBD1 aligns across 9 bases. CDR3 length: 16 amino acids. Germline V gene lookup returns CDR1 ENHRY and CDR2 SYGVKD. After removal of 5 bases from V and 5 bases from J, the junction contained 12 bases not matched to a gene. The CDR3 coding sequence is TGTGCCATCAGTACCGGGACAGGGAGGTCAGAGGAGACCCAGTACTTC. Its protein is CAISTGTGRSEETQYF.

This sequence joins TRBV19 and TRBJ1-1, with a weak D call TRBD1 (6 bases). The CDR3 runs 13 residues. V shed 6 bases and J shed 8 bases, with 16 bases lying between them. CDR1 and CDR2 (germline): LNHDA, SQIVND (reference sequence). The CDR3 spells CASRQRGFLEAFF. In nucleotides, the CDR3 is TGTGCCAGTAGGCAGAGGGGGTTCTTAGAAGCTTTCTTT.

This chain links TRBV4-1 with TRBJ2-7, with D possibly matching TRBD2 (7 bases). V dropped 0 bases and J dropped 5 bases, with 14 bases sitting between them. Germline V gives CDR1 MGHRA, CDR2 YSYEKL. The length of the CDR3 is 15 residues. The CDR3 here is CASSQDGGGKHEQYF. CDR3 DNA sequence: TGCGCCAGCAGCCAAGATGGCGGGGGCAAGCACGAGCAGTACTTC.

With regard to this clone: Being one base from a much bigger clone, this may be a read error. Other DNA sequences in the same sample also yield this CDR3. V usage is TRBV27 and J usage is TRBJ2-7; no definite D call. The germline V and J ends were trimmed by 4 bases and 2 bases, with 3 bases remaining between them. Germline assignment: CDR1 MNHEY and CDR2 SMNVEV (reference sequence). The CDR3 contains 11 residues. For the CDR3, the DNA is TGTGCCAGCAGTTCAACCTACGAGCAGTACTTC. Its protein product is CASSSTYEQYF.

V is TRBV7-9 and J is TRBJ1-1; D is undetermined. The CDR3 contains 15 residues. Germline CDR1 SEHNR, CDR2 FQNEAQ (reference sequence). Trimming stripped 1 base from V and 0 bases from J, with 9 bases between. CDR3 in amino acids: CASSLGNFMNTEAFF. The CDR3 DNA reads TGTGCCAGCAGCTTAGGAAATTTCATGAACACTGAAGCTTTCTTT.

The CDR3 DNA follows: TGTGCCAGCAGCCGCACAGGGGCATCCTACGAGCAGTACTTC. It is translated as CASSRTGASYEQYF. The chain combines TRBV7-9 with TRBJ2-7, with 7 bases lining up with TRBD1. Looked up from germline, CDR1 is SEHNR and CDR2 is FQNEAQ (reference sequence). The length of the CDR3 is 14 residues. V dropped 5 bases and J dropped 1; count of bases not matched to a gene: 5.

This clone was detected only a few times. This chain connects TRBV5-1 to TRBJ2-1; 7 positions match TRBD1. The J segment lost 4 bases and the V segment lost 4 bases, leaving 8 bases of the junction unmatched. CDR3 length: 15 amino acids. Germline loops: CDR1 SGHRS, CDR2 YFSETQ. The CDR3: CASSHDRVTYNEQFF. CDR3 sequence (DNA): TGCGCCAGCAGCCATGACAGGGTGACTTACAATGAGCAGTTCTTC.

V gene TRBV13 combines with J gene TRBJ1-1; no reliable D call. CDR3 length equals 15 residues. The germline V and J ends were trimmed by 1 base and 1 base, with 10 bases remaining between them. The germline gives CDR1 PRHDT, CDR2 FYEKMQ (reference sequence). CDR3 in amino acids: CASSLAGGRNTEAFF. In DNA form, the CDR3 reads TGTGCCAGCAGCTTAGCAGGAGGGCGGAACACTGAAGCTTTCTTT.

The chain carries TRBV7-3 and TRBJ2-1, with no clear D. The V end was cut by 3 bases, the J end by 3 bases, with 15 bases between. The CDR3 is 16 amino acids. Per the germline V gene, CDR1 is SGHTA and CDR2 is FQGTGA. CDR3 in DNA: TGTGCCAGCAGCTTGGGTGGCGGCACCGACTACAATGAGCAGTTCTTC. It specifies CASSLGGGTDYNEQFF.

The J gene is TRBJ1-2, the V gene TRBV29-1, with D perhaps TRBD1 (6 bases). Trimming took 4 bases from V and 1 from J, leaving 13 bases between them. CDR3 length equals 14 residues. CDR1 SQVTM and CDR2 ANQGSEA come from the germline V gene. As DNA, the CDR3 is TGCAGCGTTGCCGGGGGCGGGAATAACTATGGCTACACCTTC. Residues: CSVAGGGNNYGYTF.

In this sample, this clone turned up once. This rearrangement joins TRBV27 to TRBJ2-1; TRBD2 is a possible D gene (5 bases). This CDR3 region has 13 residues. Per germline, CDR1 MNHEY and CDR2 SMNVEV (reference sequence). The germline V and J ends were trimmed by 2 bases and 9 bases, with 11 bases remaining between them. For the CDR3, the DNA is TGTGCCAGCAGTTTAGACGGGGTAGGTGAGCAGTTCTTC. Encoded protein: CASSLDGVGEQFF.

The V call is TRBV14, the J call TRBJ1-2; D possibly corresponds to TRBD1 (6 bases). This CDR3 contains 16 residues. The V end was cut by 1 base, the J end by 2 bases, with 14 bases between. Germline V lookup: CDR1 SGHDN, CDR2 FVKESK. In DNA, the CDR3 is TGTGCCAGCAGCCAAGGGGGGGCCATGCTCAACTATGGCTACACCTTC. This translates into CASSQGGAMLNYGYTF. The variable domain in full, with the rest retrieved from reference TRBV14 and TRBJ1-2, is EAGVTQFPSHSVIEKGQTVTLRCDPISGHDNLYWYRRVMGKEIKFLLHFVKESKQDESGMPNNRFLAERTGGTYSTLKVQPAELEDSGVYFCASSQGGAMLNYGYTFGSGTRLTVV.